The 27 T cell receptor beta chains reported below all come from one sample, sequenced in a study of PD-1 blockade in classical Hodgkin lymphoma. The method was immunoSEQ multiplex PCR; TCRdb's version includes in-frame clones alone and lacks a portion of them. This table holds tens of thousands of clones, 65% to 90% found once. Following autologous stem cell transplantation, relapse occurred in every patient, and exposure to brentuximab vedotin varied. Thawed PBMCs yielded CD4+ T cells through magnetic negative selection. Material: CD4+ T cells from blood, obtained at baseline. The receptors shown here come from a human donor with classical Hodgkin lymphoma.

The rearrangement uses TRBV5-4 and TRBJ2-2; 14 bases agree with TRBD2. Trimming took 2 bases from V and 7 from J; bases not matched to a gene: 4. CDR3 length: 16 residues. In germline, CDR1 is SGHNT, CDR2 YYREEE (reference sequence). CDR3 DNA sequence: TGTGCCAGCAGCTTCGGACTAGCGGGAGGTAACGGGGAGCTGTTTTTT. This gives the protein CASSFGLAGGNGELFF.

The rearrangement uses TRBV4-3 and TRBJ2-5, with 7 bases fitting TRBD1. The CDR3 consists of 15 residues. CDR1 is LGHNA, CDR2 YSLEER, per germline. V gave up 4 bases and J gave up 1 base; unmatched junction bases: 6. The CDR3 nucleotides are TGCGCCAGCAGCCGCCTGACAGGGCGCCAAGAGACCCAGTACTTC. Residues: CASSRLTGRQETQYF.

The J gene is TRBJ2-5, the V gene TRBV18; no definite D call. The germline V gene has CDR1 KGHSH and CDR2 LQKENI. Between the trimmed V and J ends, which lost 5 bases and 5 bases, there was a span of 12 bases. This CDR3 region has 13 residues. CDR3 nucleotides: TGTGCCAGCTCAACGGTACTTGAGGAGACCCAGTACTTC. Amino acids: CASSTVLEETQYF. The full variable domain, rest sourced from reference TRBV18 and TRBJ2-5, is NAGVMQNPRHLVRRRGQEARLRCSPMKGHSHVYWYRQLPEEGLKFMVYLQKENIIDESGMPKERFSAEFPKEGPSILRIQQVVRGDSAAYFCASSTVLEETQYFGPGTRLLVL.

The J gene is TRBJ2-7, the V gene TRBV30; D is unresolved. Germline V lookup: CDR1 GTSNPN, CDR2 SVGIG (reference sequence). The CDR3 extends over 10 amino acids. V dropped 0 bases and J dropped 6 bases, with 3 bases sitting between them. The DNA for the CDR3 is TGTGCCTGGAGTGTGGTCGAGCAGTACTTC. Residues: CAWSVVEQYF. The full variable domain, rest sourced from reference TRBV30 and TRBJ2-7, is SQTIHQWPATLVQPVGSPLSLECTVEGTSNPNLYWYRQAAGRGLQLLFYSVGIGQISSEVPQNLSASRPQDRQFILSSKKLLLSDSGFYLCAWSVVEQYFGPGTRLTVT.

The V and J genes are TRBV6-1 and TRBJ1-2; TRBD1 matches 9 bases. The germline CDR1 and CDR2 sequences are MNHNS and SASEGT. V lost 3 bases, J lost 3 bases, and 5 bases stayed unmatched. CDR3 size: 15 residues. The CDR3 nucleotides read TGTGCCAGCAGTGACAGACAGGGGGGTGACTATGGCTACACCTTC. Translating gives CASSDRQGGDYGYTF.

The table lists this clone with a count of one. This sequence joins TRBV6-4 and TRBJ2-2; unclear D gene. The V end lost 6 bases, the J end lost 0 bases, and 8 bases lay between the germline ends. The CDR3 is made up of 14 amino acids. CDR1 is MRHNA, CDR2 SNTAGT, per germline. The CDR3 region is CASRRGTNTGELFF. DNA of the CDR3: TGTGCCAGCAGAAGAGGAACGAACACCGGGGAGCTGTTTTTT.

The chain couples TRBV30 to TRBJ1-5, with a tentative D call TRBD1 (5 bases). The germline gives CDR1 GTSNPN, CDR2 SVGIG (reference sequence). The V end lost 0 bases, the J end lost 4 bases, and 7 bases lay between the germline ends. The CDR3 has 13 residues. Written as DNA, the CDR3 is TGTGCCTGGAGTGTACAGGAAAATCAGCCCCAGCATTTT. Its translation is CAWSVQENQPQHF.

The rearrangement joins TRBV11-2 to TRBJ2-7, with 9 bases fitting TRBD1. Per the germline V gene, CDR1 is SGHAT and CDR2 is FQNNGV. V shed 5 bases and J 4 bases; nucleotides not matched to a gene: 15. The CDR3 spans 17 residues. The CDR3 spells CASSLIRRGQGFYEQYF. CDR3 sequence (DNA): TGTGCCAGCAGCCTAATACGCCGGGGACAGGGCTTTTACGAGCAGTACTTC.

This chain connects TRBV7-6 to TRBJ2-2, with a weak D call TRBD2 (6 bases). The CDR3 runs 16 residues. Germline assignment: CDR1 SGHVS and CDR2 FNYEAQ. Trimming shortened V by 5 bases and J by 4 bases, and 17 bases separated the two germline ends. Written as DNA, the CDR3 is TGTGCCAGCAGCCGAATTACTAGCCTAGTCACCGGGGAGCTGTTTTTT. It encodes CASSRITSLVTGELFF.

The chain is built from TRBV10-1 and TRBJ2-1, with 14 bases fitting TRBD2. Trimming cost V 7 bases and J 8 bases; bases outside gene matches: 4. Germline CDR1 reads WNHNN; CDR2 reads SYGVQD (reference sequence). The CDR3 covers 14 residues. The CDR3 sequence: CASTGTSGSYEQFF. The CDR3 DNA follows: TGCGCCAGCACGGGGACTAGCGGGAGCTATGAGCAGTTCTTC.

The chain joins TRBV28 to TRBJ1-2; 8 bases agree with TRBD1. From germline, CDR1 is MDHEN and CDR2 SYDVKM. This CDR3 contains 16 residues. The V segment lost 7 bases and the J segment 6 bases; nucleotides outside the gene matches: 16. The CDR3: CASIKTGAGGSDGYTF. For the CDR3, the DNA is TGTGCCAGCATCAAGACCGGGGCAGGGGGCTCGGATGGCTACACCTTC.

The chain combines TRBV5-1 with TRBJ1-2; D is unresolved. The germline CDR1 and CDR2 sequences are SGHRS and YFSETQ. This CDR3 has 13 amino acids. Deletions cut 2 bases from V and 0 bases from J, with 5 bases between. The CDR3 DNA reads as TGCGCCAGCAGCTTAGAAACTAACTATGGCTACACCTTC. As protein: CASSLETNYGYTF.

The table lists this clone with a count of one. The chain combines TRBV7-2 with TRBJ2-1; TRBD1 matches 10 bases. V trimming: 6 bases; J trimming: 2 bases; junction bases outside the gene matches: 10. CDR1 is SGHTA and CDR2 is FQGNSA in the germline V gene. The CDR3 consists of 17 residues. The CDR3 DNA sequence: TGTGCCAGCAGTTTTGAACCGGGACAGGGGACCTACAATGAGCAGTTCTTC. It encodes CASSFEPGQGTYNEQFF. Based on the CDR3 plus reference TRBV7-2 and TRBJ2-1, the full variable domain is GAGVSQSPSNKVTEKGKDVELRCDPISGHTALYWYRQSLGQGLEFLIYFQGNSAPDKSGLPSDRFSAERTGGSVSTLTIQRTQQEDSAVYLCASSFEPGQGTYNEQFFGPGTRLTVL.

CDR3 DNA sequence: TGCGCCAGCAGCCAAGGGGCCCCTTACGAGCAGTACTTC. Encoded protein: CASSQGAPYEQYF. The gene calls are TRBV4-1 and TRBJ2-7; D call uncertain. Trimming removed 1 base at V and 4 bases at J, with 8 bases between. Germline CDR1 and CDR2: MGHRA and YSYEKL. The CDR3 is 13 residues long.

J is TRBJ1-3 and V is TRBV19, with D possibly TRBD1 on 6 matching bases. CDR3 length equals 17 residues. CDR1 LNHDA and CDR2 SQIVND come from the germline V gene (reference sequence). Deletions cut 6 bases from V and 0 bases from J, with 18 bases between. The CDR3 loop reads CASRLTRGPSSGNTIYF. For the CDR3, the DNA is TGTGCCAGTAGATTGACCAGGGGCCCGAGCTCTGGAAACACCATATATTTT.

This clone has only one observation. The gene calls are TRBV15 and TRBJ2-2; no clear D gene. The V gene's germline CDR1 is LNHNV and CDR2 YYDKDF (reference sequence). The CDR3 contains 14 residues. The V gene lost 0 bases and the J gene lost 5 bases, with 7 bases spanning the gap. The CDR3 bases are TGTGCCACCAGCAGAGATCTCACAACCGGGGAGCTGTTTTTT. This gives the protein CATSRDLTTGELFF.

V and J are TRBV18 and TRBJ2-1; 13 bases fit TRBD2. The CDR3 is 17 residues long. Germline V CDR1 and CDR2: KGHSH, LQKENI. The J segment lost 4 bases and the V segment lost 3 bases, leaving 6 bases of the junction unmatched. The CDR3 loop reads CASSPPQGLAGYNEQFF. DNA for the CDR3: TGTGCCAGCTCACCCCCGCAGGGACTAGCGGGGTACAATGAGCAGTTCTTC.

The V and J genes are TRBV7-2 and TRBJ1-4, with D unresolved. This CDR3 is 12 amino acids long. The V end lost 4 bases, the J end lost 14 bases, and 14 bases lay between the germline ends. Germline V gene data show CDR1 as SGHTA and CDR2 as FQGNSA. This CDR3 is CASSSPDKVLFF. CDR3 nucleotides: TGTGCCAGCAGCTCACCCGACAAGGTGCTGTTTTTT.

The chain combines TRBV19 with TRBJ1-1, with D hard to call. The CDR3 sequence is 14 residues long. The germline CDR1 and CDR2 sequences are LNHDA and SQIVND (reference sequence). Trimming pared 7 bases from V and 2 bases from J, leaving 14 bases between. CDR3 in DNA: TGTGCCAGTACCACACGGAGTACAAACACTGAAGCTTTCTTT. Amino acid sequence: CASTTRSTNTEAFF.

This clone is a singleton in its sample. This chain's CDR3 is CAWSVEQGKYNEQFF. DNA for the CDR3: TGTGCCTGGAGTGTAGAGCAGGGGAAATACAATGAGCAGTTCTTC. This chain joins TRBV30 and TRBJ2-1, with a tentative D call TRBD1 (6 bases). V lost 0 bases and J 4 bases, leaving 13 bases between the germline ends. The CDR3 is 15 amino acids. Germline values: CDR1 GTSNPN, CDR2 SVGIG (reference sequence).

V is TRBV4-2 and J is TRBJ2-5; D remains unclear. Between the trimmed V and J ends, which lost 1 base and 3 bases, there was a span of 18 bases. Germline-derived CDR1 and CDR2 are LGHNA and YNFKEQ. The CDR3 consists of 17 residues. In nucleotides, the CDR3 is TGTGCCAGCAGCCAAGGTACCTTCTTCGAAGGGAAAGAGACCCAGTACTTC. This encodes CASSQGTFFEGKETQYF.

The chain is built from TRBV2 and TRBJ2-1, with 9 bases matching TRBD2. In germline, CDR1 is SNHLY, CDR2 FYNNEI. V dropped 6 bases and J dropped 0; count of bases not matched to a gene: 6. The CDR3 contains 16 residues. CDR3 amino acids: CASRFLAGSSYNEQFF. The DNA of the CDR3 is TGTGCCAGCAGGTTCCTAGCGGGAAGCTCCTACAATGAGCAGTTCTTC. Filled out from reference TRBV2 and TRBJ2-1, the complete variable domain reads EPEVTQTPSHQVTQMGQEVILRCVPISNHLYFYWYRQILGQKVEFLVSFYNNEISEKSEIFDDQFSVERPDGSNFTLKIRSTKLEDSAMYFCASRFLAGSSYNEQFFGPGTRLTVL.

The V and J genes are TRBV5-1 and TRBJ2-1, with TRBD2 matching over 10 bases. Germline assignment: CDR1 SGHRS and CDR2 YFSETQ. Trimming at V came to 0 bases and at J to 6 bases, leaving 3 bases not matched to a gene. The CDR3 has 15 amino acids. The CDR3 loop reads CASSLVLAGTNEQFF. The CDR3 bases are TGCGCCAGCAGCTTGGTACTAGCGGGAACCAATGAGCAGTTCTTC.

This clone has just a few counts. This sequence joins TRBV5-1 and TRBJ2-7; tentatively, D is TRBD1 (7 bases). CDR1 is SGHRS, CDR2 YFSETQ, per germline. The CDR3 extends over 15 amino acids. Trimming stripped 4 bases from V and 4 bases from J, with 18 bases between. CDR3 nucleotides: TGCGCCAGCAGCCCGGGGGACAGCACACTTTACGAGCAGTACTTC. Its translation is CASSPGDSTLYEQYF.

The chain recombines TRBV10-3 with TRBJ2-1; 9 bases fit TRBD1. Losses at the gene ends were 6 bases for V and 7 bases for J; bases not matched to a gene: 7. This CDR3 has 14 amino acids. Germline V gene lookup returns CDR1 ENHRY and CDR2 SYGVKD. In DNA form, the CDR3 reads TGTGCCATCAGGGGGACAGGGCGGGAAAATGAGCAGTTCTTC. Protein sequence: CAIRGTGRENEQFF.

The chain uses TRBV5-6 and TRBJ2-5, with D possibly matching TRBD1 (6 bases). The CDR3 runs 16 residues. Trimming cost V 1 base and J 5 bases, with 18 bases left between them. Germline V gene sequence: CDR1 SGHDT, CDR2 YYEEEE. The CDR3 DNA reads TGTGCCAGCAGCTTGATGGGCAGGGGTTTGGGGGAGACCCAGTACTTC. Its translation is CASSLMGRGLGETQYF.

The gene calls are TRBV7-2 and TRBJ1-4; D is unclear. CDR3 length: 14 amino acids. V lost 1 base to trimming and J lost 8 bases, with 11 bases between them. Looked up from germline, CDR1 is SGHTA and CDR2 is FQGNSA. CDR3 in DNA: TGTGCCAGCAGCTTAGTGTCCGGGAGCGAAAAACTGTTTTTT. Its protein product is CASSLVSGSEKLFF. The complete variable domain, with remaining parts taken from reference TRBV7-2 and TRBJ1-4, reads GAGVSQSPSNKVTEKGKDVELRCDPISGHTALYWYRQSLGQGLEFLIYFQGNSAPDKSGLPSDRFSAERTGGSVSTLTIQRTQQEDSAVYLCASSLVSGSEKLFFGSGTQLSVL.